This record covers a single TCR beta chain. Cohorts were based on clinical histories the participants reported. Trimming removed 0 bases at V and 1 base at J, with 10 bases between. Germline lookup yields CDR1 MNHEY and CDR2 SMNVEV (reference sequence). CDR3 length equals 16 residues. This sample is part of a study of blood T cell repertoires in COVID-19. Produced via immunoSEQ multiplex PCR; TCRdb's table is partial and in-frame only. The sample yields about 280,000 clones, about 91% seen once. Specimen: PBMCs or T cells enriched from blood (not recorded which). This chain uses TRBV27 with TRBJ2-4; tentative D call: TRBD2 (5 bases). The clonotype originates from a man aged 40-55 years who had been exposed to COVID-19. The CDR3 DNA follows: TGTGCCAGCAGTTTATCCGGGAAATCGGCCAAAAACATTCAGTACTTC. Translating gives CASSLSGKSAKNIQYF.